This T cell receptor (beta chain) appears in the sequencing data of a study of Graves' ophthalmopathy and Graves' hyperthyroidism. Patients newly diagnosed with hyperthyroidism, under 2 months' duration, were aged 18 to 65, the study reports. Transcripts of RNA were the source for amplifying TCR beta CDR3 regions. In the first round, RT-PCR was carried out with HTBI primers, and a multiplex PCR formed the second round. TCRdb analysed the multiplex PCR reads with MiXCR anew, one entry per CDR3 protein. This table has about 500,000 distinct CDR3 sequences, roughly 40% appearing once. Study findings and constraints: Detection in blood was also observed for most expanded thyroid clonotypes above 0.001 frequency.

The V gene lost 4 bases and the J gene lost 3 bases, with 19 bases spanning the gap. Germline V gene lookup returns CDR1 SGHDN and CDR2 FVKESK. The CDR3 is 16 amino acids. This clonotype was picked up many times. The target antigen is unknown. The source material was peripheral blood or thyroid tissue (not recorded which). This chain uses TRBV14 with TRBJ2-7; D might be TRBD1 or TRBD2, each matching 5 bases. The sequence was collected from an adult man with Graves' hyperthyroidism. CDR3 residues: CASSRSGTGIIYEQYF. As DNA, the CDR3 is TGTGCCAGCAGCCGATCCGGGACCGGAATTATCTACGAGCAGTACTTC.